Below, 9 T cell receptor beta chains from the same sample are listed, as sequenced in a study of blood T cell repertoires in COVID-19. This table comes from immunoSEQ multiplex PCR, and its TCRdb copy is limited to in-frame clones, with some not included. The sample holds roughly 390,000 clones; around 85% are singletons and the top ten take roughly 3.6%. The sequencing sample was made of peripheral blood. The receptors originated from a woman under 30 with acute or convalescent COVID-19.

The rearrangement links TRBV9 to TRBJ2-2, with 10 bases lining up with TRBD2. With V trimmed by 3 bases and J by 3 bases, 5 bases remained unmatched. Germline-derived CDR1 and CDR2 are SGDLS and YYNGEE. The CDR3 totals 16 residues. CDR3 loop: CASSARTSGHTGELFF. As DNA, the CDR3 is TGTGCCAGCAGCGCCAGGACTAGCGGTCACACCGGGGAGCTGTTTTTT.

This chain connects TRBV30 to TRBJ1-1; D ambiguous. Germline assignment: CDR1 GTSNPN and CDR2 SVGIG (reference sequence). The CDR3 is 12 residues long. Deletions cut 0 bases from V and 3 bases from J, with 5 bases between. Here the CDR3 reads CAWSVRDTEAFF. CDR3 bases: TGTGCCTGGAGTGTACGCGACACTGAAGCTTTCTTT.

In DNA, the CDR3 is TGTGCCAGCAGCTACGCCGGGACTAGCCCCTACAATGAGCAGTTCTTC. Protein: CASSYAGTSPYNEQFF. The J gene is TRBJ2-1, the V gene TRBV7-8; 9 bases map to TRBD2. J gave up 2 bases and V 4 bases, and 6 bases lay outside the gene matches. This CDR3 spans 16 amino acids. Germline values: CDR1 SGHVS, CDR2 FQNEAQ.

The chain couples TRBV5-1 to TRBJ2-3; D perhaps matches TRBD1 (6 bases). This CDR3 is built from 16 residues. Germline CDR1 SGHRS, CDR2 YFSETQ. V was cut by 3 bases and J by 4 bases, with 18 bases left in between. CDR3 nucleotides: TGCGCCAGCAGCTCGAGGGAGCGGTGGGGGCCAGATACGCAGTATTTT. Its protein product is CASSSRERWGPDTQYF.

The V and J genes are TRBV5-4 and TRBJ2-3; 7 positions agree with TRBD2. Losses at the gene ends were 0 bases for V and 3 bases for J; bases not matched to a gene: 7. This CDR3 has 16 amino acids. Looked up from germline, CDR1 is SGHNT and CDR2 is YYREEE (reference sequence). CDR3 amino acids: CASSLEFERGTDTQYF. CDR3 nucleotide sequence: TGTGCCAGCAGCTTGGAATTCGAGCGGGGTACAGATACGCAGTATTTT.

This clone showed up just once. The rearrangement uses TRBV7-3 and TRBJ2-1, with D perhaps TRBD2 (6 bases). The CDR3 runs to 14 residues. The V gene lost 5 bases and the J gene lost 5 bases, with 13 bases spanning the gap. The germline CDR1 and CDR2 sequences are SGHTA and FQGTGA. The CDR3 coding sequence is TGTGCCAGCAGCCGTGTTGGGGAGGACAATGAGCAGTTCTTC. Translation: CASSRVGEDNEQFF.

The J gene is TRBJ1-2, the V gene TRBV14; no clear D gene. CDR1 SGHDN and CDR2 FVKESK come from the germline V gene. This CDR3 is 15 amino acids long. The V and J ends lost 1 base and 2 bases respectively, with 11 bases between them. CDR3 DNA sequence: TGTGCCAGCAGCCAAGGTGGTCCCAGGAACTATGGCTACACCTTC. Protein: CASSQGGPRNYGYTF.

The chain employs TRBV5-4 and TRBJ1-1, with 9 nucleotides matching TRBD1. Germline CDR1 and CDR2: SGHNT and YYREEE (reference sequence). V lost 6 bases to trimming and J lost 1 base; unmatched junction nucleotides: 4. The CDR3 covers 14 residues. The CDR3 sequence is CASIQDRGNTEAFF. The CDR3 nucleotides read TGTGCCAGCATCCAGGACAGGGGGAACACTGAAGCTTTCTTT.

This chain joins TRBV24-1 and TRBJ1-5; 7 nucleotides align to TRBD1. V lost 7 bases, J lost 4 bases, and 12 bases stayed unmatched. The CDR3 is 16 amino acids. Germline V gene lookup returns CDR1 KGHDR and CDR2 SFDVKD. The CDR3, as DNA: TGTGCCACCAGGGAAACACTGGACAGGTGTAATCAGCCCCAGCATTTT. This translates into CATRETLDRCNQPQHF.